This TCR beta chain was recovered during a study (dated by TCRdb to the early 2010s). Data came from an Illumina Genome Analyzer IIx. TCRdb applied fastp at Q25 and MiXCR to the public reads, then kept only in-frame beta chains. All rows with the same CDR3 protein become a single entry with the most common DNA and genes. The sample profile shows about 7,100 distinct CDR3 sequences; over 30% of them were found once. 22% of the sample is held by the ten biggest clonotypes. This clonotype came up many times. No cognate antigen has been identified for it. Per-base quality was not reported, and no clone a single base away is much larger than it. CDR1 and CDR2 (DFQATT, SNEGSKA) derive from the germline V gene (reference sequence). The cysteine opens and the phenylalanine closes a CDR3 of 14 amino acids. The DNA shown is the 42-base CDR3, in frame from base 1. Cut back by 3 bases and 0 bases, the V and J ends lie 9 bases apart.

This sequence originates from a human donor. Material for sequencing was blood. The V and J genes are TRBV20-1 and TRBJ2-1; no confident D gene assignment can be made. DNA sequence: TGCAGTGCTAGCGACGGCTCCTCCTACAATGAGCAGTTCTTC. Its protein is CSASDGSSYNEQFF.